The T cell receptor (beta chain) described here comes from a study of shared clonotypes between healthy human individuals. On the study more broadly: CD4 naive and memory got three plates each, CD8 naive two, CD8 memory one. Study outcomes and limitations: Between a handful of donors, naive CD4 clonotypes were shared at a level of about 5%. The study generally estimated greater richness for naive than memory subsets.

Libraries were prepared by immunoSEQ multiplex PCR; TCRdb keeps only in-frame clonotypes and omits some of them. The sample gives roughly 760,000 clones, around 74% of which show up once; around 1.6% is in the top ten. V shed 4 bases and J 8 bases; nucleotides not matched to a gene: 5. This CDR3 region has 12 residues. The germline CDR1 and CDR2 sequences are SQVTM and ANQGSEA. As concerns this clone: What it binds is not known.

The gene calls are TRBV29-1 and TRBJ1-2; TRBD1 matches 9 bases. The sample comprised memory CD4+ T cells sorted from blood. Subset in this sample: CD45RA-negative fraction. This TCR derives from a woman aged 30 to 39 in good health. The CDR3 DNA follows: TGCAGCGTTGGGGACAGGGACGAAGGCTACACCTTC. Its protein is CSVGDRDEGYTF. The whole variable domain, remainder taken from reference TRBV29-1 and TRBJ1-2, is SAVISQKPSRDICQRGTSLTIQCQVDSQVTMMFWYRQQPGQSLTLIATANQGSEATYESGFVIDKFPISRPNLTFSTLTVSNMSPEDSSIYLCSVGDRDEGYTFGSGTRLTVV.